The rows below give T cell receptor beta chains drawn from one sample of a study of T cells in Graves' hyperthyroidism and ophthalmopathy. TCRdb recomputed calls from the multiplex PCR reads with MiXCR, one row per CDR3 protein. The table lists about 700,000 distinct CDR3 sequences, just under 45% of them singletons, with more than 7% in the top ten. Sequenced sample: peripheral blood or thyroid tissue (not recorded which). All receptors come from an adult man with Graves' disease, either hyperthyroidism or ophthalmopathy (not recorded which). Both conserved end residues are part of each CDR3. The order of the fields is clone size, J gene, V gene, D gene, CDR3 DNA, CDR3 protein. A D gene is named only where the DNA matches it firmly. Rows may omit the clone size; those that give it use once, few, many or a size class.

NA | TRBJ1-1 | TRBV7-4 | NA | TGTGCCAGCAGATACCGGGACGGCACTGAAGCTTTCTTT | CASRYRDGTEAFF
once | TRBJ1-2 | TRBV25-1 | NA | TGTGCCAGCAGTGAATACGGACAGCGACATAACTATGGCTACACCTTC | CASSEYGQRHNYGYTF
few | TRBJ1-6 | TRBV19 | NA | TGTGCCTGGAGTGTACCGTGGGATAATTCACCCCTCCACTTT | CAWSVPWDNSPLHF
NA | TRBJ1-1 | TRBV2 | NA | TGTGCCAGCGTTGGTCACGATATGAACACTGAAGCTTTCTTT | CASVGHDMNTEAFF
NA | TRBJ2-5 | TRBV10-3 | NA | TGTGCCATCAGTGACCGCGGGACCCAGTACTTC | CAISDRGTQYF
NA | TRBJ1-1 | TRBV10-3 | NA | TGTGCCAGCAGTTACATGGGGAGCTGGACTGAAGCTTTCTTT | CASSYMGSWTEAFF
many | TRBJ1-3 | TRBV9 | NA | TGTGCCAGCAGCGCCCTTGGCTCTGGAAACACCATATATTTT | CASSALGSGNTIYF
NA | TRBJ1-1 | TRBV12-3/TRBV12-4 | NA | NA | CASSSSAGEAFF
NA | TRBJ1-1 | TRBV25-1 | TRBD1 | TGTGCCAGCAGCCCCCTACCGACAGGGTTCATGAACACTGAAGCTTTCTTT | CASSPLPTGFMNTEAFF
NA | TRBJ2-2 | TRBV20-1 | TRBD1 | TGCAGTGCTAGGACAGGGAATTTCGGGGAGCTGTTTTTT | CSARTGNFGELFF
NA | TRBJ1-3 | TRBV7-2 | TRBD1 | TGTGCCAGCAGCCGAGCTGTGGCAGGGGGGTCCGGAAACACCATATATTTT | CASSRAVAGGSGNTIYF
NA | TRBJ1-2 | TRBV7-2 | NA | TGTGCCAGCAGCTTGGCTGGGATTCGGGCTGATGGCTACACCTTC | CASSLAGIRADGYTF
NA | TRBJ1-4 | TRBV19 | NA | TGTGCCAGTAGTATGCGAACGGACGAAAAACTGTTTTTT | CASSMRTDEKLFF
NA | TRBJ1-6 | TRBV29-1 | NA | TGCAGCGGGACAATGACAGACACTAACTCACCCCTCCACTTT | CSGTMTDTNSPLHF
NA | TRBJ2-7 | TRBV7-9 | TRBD2 | TGTGCCAGCAGCCCCCCTAGCGGGACCTACGAGCAGTACTTC | CASSPPSGTYEQYF
NA | TRBJ1-6 | TRBV7-8 | NA | TGTGCCAGCAGCCAAGCCGGGTCCTATAATTCACCCCTCCACTTT | CASSQAGSYNSPLHF
many | TRBJ2-5 | TRBV7-9 | TRBD2 | TGTGCCAGCAGCTCCGGGACTAGCGGGAGAGAAGAGACCCAGTACTTC | CASSSGTSGREETQYF
NA | TRBJ1-5 | TRBV6-6 | NA | TGTGCCAGCAAACTATCCGGTGGAGGTGTGGATCAGCCCCAGCATTTT | CASKLSGGGVDQPQHF
many | TRBJ2-7 | TRBV29-1 | TRBD1 | TGCAGCGTTGAAGATGCGGACAGGCGAACCTACGAGCAGTACTTC | CSVEDADRRTYEQYF
NA | TRBJ2-7 | TRBV29-1 | TRBD1 | TGCAGCGCCGGGACAGACCGCTACGAGCAGTACTTC | CSAGTDRYEQYF
NA | TRBJ1-5 | TRBV15 | NA | TGTGCCACCAGCAGCGGTGGGGCCGGTTTACGTCAGCCAAATCAGCCCCAGCATTTT | CATSSGGAGLRQPNQPQHF
NA | TRBJ2-5 | TRBV15 | NA | TGTGCCACCAGCAGCGGGATGGAAGCGGGCCTTTTGAACCAAGAGACCCAGTACTTC | CATSSGMEAGLLNQETQYF
many | TRBJ1-6 | TRBV9 | NA | TGTGCCAGCAGCAAAAGCGAGGGGGTGGCTTCACCCCTCCACTTT | CASSKSEGVASPLHF
many | TRBJ1-1 | TRBV7-9 | NA | TGTGCCAGCAGCTTCGGGACAAACACTGAAGCTTTCTTT | CASSFGTNTEAFF
few | TRBJ1-1 | TRBV20-1 | NA | TGCACCGTGGAGCGGACGAACACTGAAGCTTTCTTT | CTVERTNTEAFF
NA | TRBJ2-7 | TRBV5-5 | TRBD2 | TGTGCCAGCAGCTTCTACAATAGCGGGGGTTCCTACGAGCAGTACTTC | CASSFYNSGGSYEQYF
few | TRBJ1-4 | TRBV20-1 | NA | TGCAGTGCTAGAGATCCGCGTTCAACTAATGAAAAACTGTTTTTT | CSARDPRSTNEKLFF
many | TRBJ1-5 | TRBV2 | TRBD1 | TGTGCCAGCAGTTACCAGGGACAGGGAAATCAGCCCCAGCATTTT | CASSYQGQGNQPQHF
many | TRBJ2-5 | TRBV14 | TRBD2 | TGTGCCAGCAGCCCTGGACTAGCGCCCACCCAAGAGACCCAGTACTTC | CASSPGLAPTQETQYF
NA | TRBJ1-6 | TRBV10-2 | NA | TGCGCCAGCAGTCCCGGGACCCCGAGCTCCTATAATTCACCCCTCCACTTT | CASSPGTPSSYNSPLHF
NA | TRBJ1-5 | TRBV5-4 | NA | TGTGCCAGCAGTGGGGATCCGAGCAATCAGCCCCAGCATTTT | CASSGDPSNQPQHF
NA | TRBJ1-5 | TRBV5-1 | NA | TGCGCCAGCAGCGGACGGGGCCTTAGCAATCAGCCCCAGCATTTT | CASSGRGLSNQPQHF
NA | TRBJ1-1 | TRBV7-9 | TRBD1 | TGTGCCAGCAGCCCCCCCGGGACAGGGGTAGCTTTCTTT | CASSPPGTGVAFF
few | TRBJ2-7 | TRBV5-1 | TRBD2 | TGCGCCAGCAGCGCCGGACTAGCGGGAGTAGGCGAGCAGTACTTC | CASSAGLAGVGEQYF
NA | TRBJ1-3 | TRBV29-1 | TRBD1 | TGCAGCGTTTCCACAGGGGGCGGAAACACCATATATTTT | CSVSTGGGNTIYF
many | TRBJ1-2 | TRBV19 | NA | TGTGCCAGTAGTAGCGCCGGGACGGGGCATGGCTACACCTTC | CASSSAGTGHGYTF
NA | TRBJ1-4 | TRBV2 | NA | TGTGCCAGCAGCCAGGCGTCCGGGGACGAAAAACTGTTTTTT | CASSQASGDEKLFF
many | TRBJ1-6 | TRBV9 | NA | TGTGCCAGCAGCGTAGCTCTTAATTCACCCCTCCACTTT | CASSVALNSPLHF
few | TRBJ2-2 | TRBV20-1 | TRBD1 | TGCAGTGCTAGAGGGACAGGGAACATGGTCGGGGAGCTGTTTTTT | CSARGTGNMVGELFF
NA | TRBJ2-7 | TRBV7-8 | NA | TGTGCCAGCAGCCGCCCAGGGGCGACTGAGCAGTACTTC | CASSRPGATEQYF
many | TRBJ2-2 | TRBV29-1 | NA | TGCAGCGTTGACGAGAACACCGGGGAGCTGTTTTTT | CSVDENTGELFF
NA | TRBJ2-5 | TRBV15 | NA | TGTGCCCACGTGGGGGAGACCCAGTACTTC | CAHVGETQYF
NA | TRBJ1-1 | TRBV7-9 | TRBD1 | TGTGCCAGCAGCTTAGCGGACAGGGCAGACGACACTGAAGCTTTCTTT | CASSLADRADDTEAFF
many | TRBJ1-1 | TRBV29-1 | NA | TGCAGCGTTGAAGTATTCGGGGGAGCAGAAGCTTTCTTT | CSVEVFGGAEAFF
NA | TRBJ1-5 | TRBV7-9 | NA | TGTGCCAGCAGCTTAGGGCAGGGGCGGCCCCAGCATTTT | CASSLGQGRPQHF
NA | TRBJ1-2 | TRBV7-6 | NA | TGTGCCAGCAGCCCGATATGGGGGGCTGTAGACTATGGCTACACCTTC | CASSPIWGAVDYGYTF
NA | TRBJ1-1 | TRBV13 | NA | TGTGCCAGCTCACCTGCTGGTGAAGCTTTCTTT | CASSPAGEAFF
NA | TRBJ1-1 | TRBV20-1 | NA | TGCAGTGCCAGGACCGGAGAACACTCTGTCTTT | CSARTGEHSVF
NA | TRBJ1-5 | TRBV2 | NA | TGTGCCAGCAGTGAGCGACGGGTCAATCAGCCCCAGCATTTT | CASSERRVNQPQHF
NA | TRBJ1-4 | TRBV5-1 | TRBD1 | TGCGCCAGCAGCAGTCCTACAGGGGCAACTAATGAAAAACTGTTTTTT | CASSSPTGATNEKLFF
NA | TRBJ1-6 | TRBV25-1 | NA | TGTGCCAGCTTACTGGGCCAGGACAATTCACCCCTCCACTTT | CASLLGQDNSPLHF
NA | TRBJ1-6 | TRBV7-9 | NA | TGTGCCACCAGTGATTTGAGCGAGAGAGGTCAGCCCCTCCACTTT | CATSDLSERGQPLHF
NA | TRBJ1-2 | TRBV20-1 | NA | TGCAGTGCTAGAGATTCTTGGGCAGCAGTCTATGGCTACACCTTC | CSARDSWAAVYGYTF
NA | TRBJ1-5 | TRBV6-6 | TRBD1 | TGTGCCAACGGACAGGGAAGTCAGCCCCAGCATTTT | CANGQGSQPQHF
NA | TRBJ2-7 | TRBV7-3 | TRBD1 | TGTGCCAGCAGCTTATATCCAGGGGGTGACGAGCAGTACTTC | CASSLYPGGDEQYF
NA | TRBJ2-5 | TRBV15 | TRBD1 | TGTGCCACCAGCAGGGAGGACAGGCGAGGAGAGACCCAGTACTTC | CATSREDRRGETQYF
NA | TRBJ2-6 | TRBV19 | NA | TGTGCCAGTAGTATAGGACTACAGCACGCTTTCTCTGGGGCCAACGTCCTGACTTTC | CASSIGLQHAFSGANVLTF
once | TRBJ2-5 | TRBV6-5 | TRBD1 | TGTGCCAGCAGTTACGGGACAGCCCAAGAGACCCAGTACTTC | CASSYGTAQETQYF
few | TRBJ2-5 | TRBV6-9 | NA | TGTGCCAGCAGAAGGACGAGCCAAGAGACCCAGTACTTC | CASRRTSQETQYF